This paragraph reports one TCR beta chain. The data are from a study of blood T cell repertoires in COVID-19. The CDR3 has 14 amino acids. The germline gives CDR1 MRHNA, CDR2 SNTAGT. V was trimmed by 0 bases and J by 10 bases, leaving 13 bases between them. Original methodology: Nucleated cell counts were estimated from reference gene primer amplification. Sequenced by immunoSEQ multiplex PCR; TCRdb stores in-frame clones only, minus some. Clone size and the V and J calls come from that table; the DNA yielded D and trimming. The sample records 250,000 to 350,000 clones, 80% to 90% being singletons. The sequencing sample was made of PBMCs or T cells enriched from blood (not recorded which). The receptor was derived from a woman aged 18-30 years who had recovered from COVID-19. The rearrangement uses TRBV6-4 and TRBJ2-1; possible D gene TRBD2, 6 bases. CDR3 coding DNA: TGTGCCAGCAGTGACTCGGGTGGAGGGGACGAGCAGTTCTTC. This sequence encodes CASSDSGGGDEQFF.